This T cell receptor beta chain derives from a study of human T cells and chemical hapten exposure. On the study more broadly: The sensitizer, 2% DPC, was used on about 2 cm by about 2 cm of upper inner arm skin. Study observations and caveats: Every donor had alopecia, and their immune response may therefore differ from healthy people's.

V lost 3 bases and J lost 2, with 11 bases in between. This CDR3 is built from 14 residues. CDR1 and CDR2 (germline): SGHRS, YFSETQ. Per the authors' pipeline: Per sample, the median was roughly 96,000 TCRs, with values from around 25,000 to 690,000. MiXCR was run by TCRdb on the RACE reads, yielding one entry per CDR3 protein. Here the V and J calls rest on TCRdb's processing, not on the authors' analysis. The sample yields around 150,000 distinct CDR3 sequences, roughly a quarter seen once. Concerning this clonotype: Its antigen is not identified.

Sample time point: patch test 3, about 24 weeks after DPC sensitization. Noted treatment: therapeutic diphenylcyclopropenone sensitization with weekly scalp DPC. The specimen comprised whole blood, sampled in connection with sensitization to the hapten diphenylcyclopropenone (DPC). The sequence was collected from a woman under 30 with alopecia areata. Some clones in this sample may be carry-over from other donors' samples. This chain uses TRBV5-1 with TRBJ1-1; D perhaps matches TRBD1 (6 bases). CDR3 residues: CASSSSGVNTEAFF. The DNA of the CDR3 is TGCGCCAGCAGCTCATCAGGGGTAAACACTGAAGCTTTCTTT.